This TCR beta chain comes out of a study of identical twins. Study-level points and caveats: Models predicted too little out-of-frame TCR alpha sharing in monozygotic twins.

A universal primer site was created by template switching, with the cDNA bearing unique molecular identifiers. Via MiXCR, TCRdb re-called the 5' RACE reads, giving one row per CDR3 protein. The sample yields 450,000 to 650,000 distinct CDR3 sequences, roughly 9.9% seen once. There are a few counts of this clonotype. Its antigen is not known. V shed 2 bases, J shed 0 bases, and the junction held 7 bases outside the gene matches. The V gene's germline CDR1 is MNHEY and CDR2 SVGAGI. This CDR3 has 17 residues. The sample was also linked to a second study, of yellow fever vaccine responses in identical twins.

The clonotype originates from a woman under 30 in good health. The sequencing input was PBMCs. The chain employs TRBV6-5 and TRBJ2-7; the match to TRBD2 covers 10 bases. The CDR3 here is CASSYSSGRPTSYEQYF. In nucleotides, the CDR3 is TGTGCCAGCAGTTACAGTAGCGGGAGGCCGACCTCCTACGAGCAGTACTTC.